This TCR beta chain was documented in a study of blood T cell repertoires in COVID-19. Clones were sequenced by immunoSEQ multiplex PCR, and TCRdb holds only the in-frame ones, with some missing. The repertoire holds under 300,000 clones, with around 83% as singletons. Sequencing used peripheral blood. This TCR was sampled from a woman aged 18 to 35 with acute or convalescent COVID-19.

CDR3: CATRSSGSGANVLTF. CDR3 in DNA: TGTGCCACCAGGTCCTCCGGCTCTGGGGCCAACGTCCTGACTTTC. This chain joins TRBV15 and TRBJ2-6, with D unresolved. Between the trimmed V and J ends, which lost 6 bases and 0 bases, there was a span of 9 bases. Germline V lookup: CDR1 LNHNV, CDR2 YYDKDF (reference sequence). This CDR3 comprises 15 residues.